These 24 T cell receptor beta chains were sequenced from one sample in a study of blood T cell repertoires in COVID-19. The repertoire was sequenced with immunoSEQ multiplex PCR; TCRdb's copy has only in-frame clones and lacks some. This table holds 150,000 to 200,000 clones, 85% found once. Sequenced: peripheral blood. The receptors originated from a man between 60 and 70 years old with COVID-19, enrolled during active disease.

This clone was recorded a few times. The chain carries TRBV24-1 and TRBJ1-2; 8 nucleotides align to TRBD1. This CDR3 is 15 amino acids long. V lost 4 bases and J lost 1; bases outside the gene matches: 4. Germline lookup yields CDR1 KGHDR and CDR2 SFDVKD. CDR3 in amino acids: CATSERQGNNYGYTF. CDR3 DNA: TGTGCCACCAGTGAAAGACAGGGGAATAACTATGGCTACACCTTC.

In this sample, this clone turned up a few times. The same CDR3 arises from other DNA sequences in this sample as well. V and J are TRBV20-1 and TRBJ1-1; D unresolved. CDR1 and CDR2 from the germline V gene are DFQATT and SNEGSKA (reference sequence). The CDR3 contains 11 residues. With 3 bases removed from V and 1 base from J, the gap between germline ends came to 3 bases. CDR3: CSARRNTEAFF. CDR3 in DNA: TGCAGTGCTAGGAGGAACACTGAAGCTTTCTTT.

The chain is built from TRBV11-2 and TRBJ2-7, with TRBD2 matching over 7 bases. The CDR3 extends over 13 amino acids. CDR1 and CDR2 (germline): SGHAT, FQNNGV. V gave up 5 bases and J gave up 3 bases; unmatched junction bases: 4. Written as DNA, the CDR3 is TGTGCCAGCAGCCCGTGGGGGGGCTACGAGCAGTACTTC. Encoded protein: CASSPWGGYEQYF.

Concerning this clone itself: The sample has other DNA sequences that encode this CDR3 too. The V gene is TRBV6-6, the J gene TRBJ2-7; no reliable D call. The CDR3 is 11 amino acids. The V gene's germline CDR1 is MNHNY and CDR2 SVGAGI (reference sequence). V lost 6 bases to trimming and J lost 2 bases, with 5 bases between them. DNA of the CDR3: TGTGCCAGCAGACAGACCTACGAGCAGTACTTC. Its translation: CASRQTYEQYF.

The chain combines TRBV27 with TRBJ1-3; TRBD1 agrees at 7 bases. V gave up 2 bases and J gave up 0 bases; unmatched junction bases: 7. The CDR3 has 17 residues. The germline V gene encodes CDR1 MNHEY and CDR2 SMNVEV (reference sequence). CDR3 sequence (DNA): TGTGCCAGCAGTTTACAGGGGGGTTCCCTCTCTGGAAACACCATATATTTT. This sequence encodes CASSLQGGSLSGNTIYF.

The chain couples TRBV11-2 to TRBJ1-2; D is uncertain. CDR1 and CDR2 (germline): SGHAT, FQNNGV. The V end was cut by 2 bases, the J end by 6 bases, with 10 bases between. The CDR3 totals 13 residues. This CDR3 is CASSLYSGNGYTF. CDR3 nucleotides: TGTGCCAGCAGCTTATACTCCGGGAATGGCTACACCTTC.

The CDR3 nucleotides read TGTGCCATCAGTGAAAGGTGGAGCCTCAGAGCAGAGACCCAGTACTTC. Translation: CAISERWSLRAETQYF. This chain connects TRBV10-3 to TRBJ2-5, with D uncertain. V lost 3 bases, J lost 4 bases, and 18 bases lay in between. Germline values: CDR1 ENHRY, CDR2 SYGVKD. CDR3 length equals 16 residues.

The J gene is TRBJ2-7, the V gene TRBV5-6, with D tentatively TRBD1 (7 bases). The length of the CDR3 is 14 residues. The ends were cut back, 4 bases at V and 4 bases at J, with 15 bases in the middle. Germline CDR1 reads SGHDT; CDR2 reads YYEEEE. The CDR3 DNA follows: TGTGCCAGCAGCCCGCAGGGGGGTCGGTACGAGCAGTACTTC. It translates to CASSPQGGRYEQYF.

This sequence joins TRBV6-2 or TRBV6-3 and TRBJ2-7, with D possibly TRBD1 on 5 matching bases. Trimming cost V 2 bases and J 2 bases, with 7 bases left between them. This CDR3 contains 13 residues. CDR1 MNHEY and CDR2 SVGEGT come from the germline V gene. The CDR3 sequence is CASSYGHTYEQYF. The CDR3, as DNA: TGTGCCAGCAGTTACGGACATACCTACGAGCAGTACTTC.

The V gene is TRBV5-1, the J gene TRBJ1-2; D may be TRBD1 (6 bases). Germline values: CDR1 SGHRS, CDR2 YFSETQ. V lost 4 bases, J lost 6 bases, and 13 bases lay in between. The CDR3 contains 13 residues. This CDR3 is CASSPQGFDGYTF. CDR3 nucleotides: TGCGCCAGCAGCCCACAGGGTTTCGATGGCTACACCTTC.

The chain couples TRBV5-1 to TRBJ1-1; 8 bases agree with TRBD1. With V trimmed by 4 bases and J by 5 bases, 4 bases remained unmatched. CDR3 size: 13 residues. CDR1 and CDR2 (germline): SGHRS, YFSETQ. The CDR3 region is CASSPGQVTEAFF. The DNA for the CDR3 is TGCGCCAGCAGCCCGGGACAGGTTACTGAAGCTTTCTTT.

This chain connects TRBV30 to TRBJ2-7, with a tentative D call TRBD1 (5 bases). The CDR3 spans 15 residues. V was clipped by 0 bases and J by 6 bases, with 18 bases between them. The V gene's germline CDR1 is GTSNPN and CDR2 SVGIG (reference sequence). The CDR3 nucleotides read TGTGCCTGGAGTGTACCCGGCAGGGCGCCGTTCGAGCAGTACTTC. Translated: CAWSVPGRAPFEQYF.

This chain joins TRBV7-9 and TRBJ1-2; D remains unclear. CDR3 length: 13 residues. Germline-derived CDR1 and CDR2 are SEHNR and FQNEAQ (reference sequence). V lost 4 bases and J 8 bases, leaving 14 bases between the germline ends. CDR3 amino acids: CASSSSRALGYTF. CDR3 nucleotide sequence: TGTGCCAGCAGCTCCTCGAGGGCGTTGGGCTACACCTTC.

The chain joins TRBV3-1 (or the pseudogene TRBV3-2) to TRBJ2-4, with D possibly TRBD1 on 6 matching bases. With 2 bases removed from V and 0 bases from J, the gap between germline ends came to 14 bases. CDR3 size: 17 residues. Germline CDR1 LGHDT, CDR2 YNNKEL (reference sequence). CDR3 sequence: CASSQSRQDLAKNIQYF. The CDR3 coding sequence is TGTGCCAGCAGCCAATCCCGACAGGATCTAGCCAAAAACATTCAGTACTTC.

V gene TRBV28 combines with J gene TRBJ2-1; tentatively, D is TRBD1 (6 bases). The CDR3 covers 15 residues. Trimming removed 6 bases from V and 0 bases from J, with 12 bases in between. Germline V gene lookup returns CDR1 MDHEN and CDR2 SYDVKM. CDR3 sequence (DNA): TGTGCCAGCAGGAGGGGGACCAACTCCTACAATGAGCAGTTCTTC. It codes for CASRRGTNSYNEQFF.

This chain uses TRBV4-2 with TRBJ1-2; D is undetermined. Trimming took 0 bases from V and 0 from J, leaving 8 bases between them. CDR3 length: 15 amino acids. Germline V lookup: CDR1 LGHNA, CDR2 YNFKEQ. CDR3 sequence reads: CASSQDADSNYGYTF. CDR3 nucleotides: TGTGCCAGCAGCCAAGATGCAGACTCTAACTATGGCTACACCTTC.

This sequence joins TRBV19 and TRBJ2-3, with a tentative D call TRBD2 (6 bases). Trimming left V 4 bases short and J 0 bases short, with 8 bases between. The CDR3 is 14 amino acids. Germline V gene lookup returns CDR1 LNHDA and CDR2 SQIVND (reference sequence). The CDR3 here is CASSSGTSTDTQYF. CDR3 DNA: TGTGCCAGTAGTAGCGGGACTAGCACAGATACGCAGTATTTT.

The chain employs TRBV10-3 and TRBJ2-7; 9 nucleotides match TRBD1. The CDR3 length is 13 residues. Germline V gene data show CDR1 as ENHRY and CDR2 as SYGVKD. Unmatched junction bases numbered 7, after V lost 6 bases and J lost 7 bases. The CDR3 sequence: CAISNRGLWEQYF. CDR3 sequence (DNA): TGTGCCATCAGCAACAGGGGGCTGTGGGAGCAGTACTTC.

The gene calls are TRBV7-9 and TRBJ2-5; maybe TRBD1 (5 bases). Germline V gene lookup returns CDR1 SEHNR and CDR2 FQNEAQ (reference sequence). Trimming removed 3 bases at V and 5 bases at J, with 13 bases between. The CDR3 extends over 14 amino acids. The CDR3 nucleotides are TGTGCCAGCAGCTTGGGGCACCAGAGGGAGACCCAGTACTTC. Translation: CASSLGHQRETQYF.

The chain combines TRBV4-2 with TRBJ1-4; D call uncertain. Trimming removed 1 base from V and 14 bases from J, with 11 bases in between. The germline V gene encodes CDR1 LGHNA and CDR2 YNFKEQ. This CDR3 has 12 residues. The CDR3 loop reads CASSQGGGGLFF. For the CDR3, the DNA is TGTGCCAGCAGCCAAGGAGGTGGTGGGCTGTTTTTT.

This clone occurred once. The genes are TRBV10-3 and TRBJ2-7, with 10 nucleotides matching TRBD1. From germline, CDR1 is ENHRY and CDR2 SYGVKD. This CDR3 region has 14 residues. V lost 8 bases to trimming and J lost 6 bases; unmatched junction nucleotides: 10. The CDR3: CAIGMTGGFFEQYF. The CDR3 bases are TGTGCCATCGGGATGACAGGGGGCTTCTTCGAGCAGTACTTC.

The chain links TRBV5-6 to TRBJ2-1, with 7 bases lining up with TRBD2. V shed 4 bases, J shed 6 bases, and the junction held 7 bases outside the gene matches. There are 14 residues in the CDR3. Germline CDR1 SGHDT, CDR2 YYEEEE. In nucleotides, the CDR3 is TGTGCCAGCAGCCTCGGAGGGAGGGGCAATGAGCAGTTCTTC. Protein: CASSLGGRGNEQFF.

The gene calls are TRBV28 and TRBJ1-5; 7 bases are shared with TRBD1. The junction had 12 bases not matched to a gene; V was cut back by 7 bases and J by 6 bases. This CDR3 comprises 15 residues. The germline gives CDR1 MDHEN, CDR2 SYDVKM. DNA for the CDR3: TGTGCCAGCACCTCCGGGACAGCGAGGGGTCAGCCCCAGCATTTT. As protein: CASTSGTARGQPQHF. Combining the CDR3 with reference TRBV28 and TRBJ1-5 gives the whole variable domain DVKVTQSSRYLVKRTGEKVFLECVQDMDHENMFWYRQDPGLGLRLIYFSYDVKMKEKGDIPEGYSVSREKKERFSLILESASTNQTSMYLCASTSGTARGQPQHFGDGTRLSIL.

The gene calls are TRBV15 and TRBJ1-2; no reliable D call. Between the trimmed V and J ends, which lost 1 base and 5 bases, there was a span of 17 bases. CDR1 is LNHNV and CDR2 is YYDKDF in the germline V gene (reference sequence). The CDR3 is 16 amino acids. The CDR3 protein is CATSRGLAELGYGYTF. The CDR3, as DNA: TGTGCCACCAGCAGAGGGTTGGCAGAACTAGGGTATGGCTACACCTTC. Filled out from reference TRBV15 and TRBJ1-2, the complete variable domain reads DAMVIQNPRYQVTQFGKPVTLSCSQTLNHNVMYWYQQKSSQAPKLLFHYYDKDFNNEADTPDNFQSRRPNTSFCFLDIRSPGLGDTAMYLCATSRGLAELGYGYTFGSGTRLTVV.